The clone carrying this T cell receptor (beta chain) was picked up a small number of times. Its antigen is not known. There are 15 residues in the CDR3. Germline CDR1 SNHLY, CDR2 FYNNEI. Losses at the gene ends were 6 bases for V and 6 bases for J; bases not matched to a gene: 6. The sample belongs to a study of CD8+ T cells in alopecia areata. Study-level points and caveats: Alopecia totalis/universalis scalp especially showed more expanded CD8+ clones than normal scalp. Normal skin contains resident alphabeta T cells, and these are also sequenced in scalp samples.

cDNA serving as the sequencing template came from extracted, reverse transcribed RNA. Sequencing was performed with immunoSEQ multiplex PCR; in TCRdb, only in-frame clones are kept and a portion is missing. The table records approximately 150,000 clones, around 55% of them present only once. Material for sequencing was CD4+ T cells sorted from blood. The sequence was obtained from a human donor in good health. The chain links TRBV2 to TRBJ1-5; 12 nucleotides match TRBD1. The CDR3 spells CASRGQGAVGQPQHF. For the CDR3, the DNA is TGTGCCAGCAGGGGACAGGGGGCGGTGGGTCAGCCCCAGCATTTT.